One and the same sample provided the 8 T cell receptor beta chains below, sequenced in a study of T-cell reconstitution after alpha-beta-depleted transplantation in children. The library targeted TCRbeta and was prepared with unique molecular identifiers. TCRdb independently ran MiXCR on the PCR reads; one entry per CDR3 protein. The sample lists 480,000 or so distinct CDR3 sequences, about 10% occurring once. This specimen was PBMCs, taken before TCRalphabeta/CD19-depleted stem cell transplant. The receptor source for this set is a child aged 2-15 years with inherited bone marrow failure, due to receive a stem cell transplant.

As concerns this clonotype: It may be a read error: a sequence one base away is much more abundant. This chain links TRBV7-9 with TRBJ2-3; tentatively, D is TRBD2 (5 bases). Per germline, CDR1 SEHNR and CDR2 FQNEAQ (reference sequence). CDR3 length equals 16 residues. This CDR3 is CASYRGQQNSTDTRYF. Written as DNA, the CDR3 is TGTGCCAGCTACCGAGGGCAGCAGAATAGCACAGATACGCGGTATTTT.

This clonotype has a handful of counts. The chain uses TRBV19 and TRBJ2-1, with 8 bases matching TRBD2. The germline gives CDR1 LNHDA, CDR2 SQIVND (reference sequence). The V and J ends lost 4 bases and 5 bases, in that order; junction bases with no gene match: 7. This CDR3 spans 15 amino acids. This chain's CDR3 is CASSTGTRGDNEQFF. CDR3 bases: TGTGCCAGTAGTACGGGGACTAGGGGTGACAATGAGCAGTTCTTC.

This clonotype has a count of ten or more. This CDR3 reads CASSPRALSNTEAFF. The CDR3 DNA sequence: TGTGCCAGCAGTCCCAGGGCCCTTTCCAACACTGAAGCTTTCTTT. The chain employs TRBV6-2 or TRBV6-3 and TRBJ1-1, with a weak D call TRBD1 (5 bases). V shed 5 bases and J shed 2 bases, with 15 bases lying between them. The V gene's germline CDR1 is MNHEY and CDR2 SVGEGT. The CDR3 contains 15 residues.

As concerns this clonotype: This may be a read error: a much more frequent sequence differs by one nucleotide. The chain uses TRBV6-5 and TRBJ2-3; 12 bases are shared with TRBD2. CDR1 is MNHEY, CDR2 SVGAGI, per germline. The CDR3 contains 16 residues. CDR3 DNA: TGTGCCAACAGTTACGGGCTAGCGGGAGGGGGAGATACGCAGTATTTT. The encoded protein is CANSYGLAGGGDTQYF.

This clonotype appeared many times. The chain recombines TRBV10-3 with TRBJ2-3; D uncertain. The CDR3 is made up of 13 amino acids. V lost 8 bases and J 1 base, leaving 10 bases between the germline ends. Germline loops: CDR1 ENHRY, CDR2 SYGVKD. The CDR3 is CAIARPGTDTQYF. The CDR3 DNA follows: TGTGCCATCGCGCGACCTGGCACAGATACGCAGTATTTT.

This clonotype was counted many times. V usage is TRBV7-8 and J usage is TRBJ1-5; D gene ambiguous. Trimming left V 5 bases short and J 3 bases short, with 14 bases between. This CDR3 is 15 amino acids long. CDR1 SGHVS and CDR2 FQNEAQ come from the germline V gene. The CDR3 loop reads CASSPGRALNQPQHF. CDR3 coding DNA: TGTGCCAGCAGCCCCGGCCGGGCCCTCAATCAGCCCCAGCATTTT.

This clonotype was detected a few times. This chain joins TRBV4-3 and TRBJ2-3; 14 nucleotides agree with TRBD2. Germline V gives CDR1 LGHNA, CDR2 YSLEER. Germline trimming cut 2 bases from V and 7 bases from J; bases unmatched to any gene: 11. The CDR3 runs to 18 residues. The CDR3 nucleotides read TGCGCCAGCAGCCAAAAGATTACGGGACTAGCGGGAGCAAATACGCAGTATTTT. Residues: CASSQKITGLAGANTQYF.

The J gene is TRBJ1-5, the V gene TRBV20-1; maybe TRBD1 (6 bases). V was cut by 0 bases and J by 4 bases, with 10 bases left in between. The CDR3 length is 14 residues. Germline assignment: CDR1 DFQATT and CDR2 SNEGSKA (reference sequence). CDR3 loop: CSARDIQGNQPQHF. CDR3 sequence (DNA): TGCAGTGCTAGAGATATACAGGGAAATCAGCCCCAGCATTTT.